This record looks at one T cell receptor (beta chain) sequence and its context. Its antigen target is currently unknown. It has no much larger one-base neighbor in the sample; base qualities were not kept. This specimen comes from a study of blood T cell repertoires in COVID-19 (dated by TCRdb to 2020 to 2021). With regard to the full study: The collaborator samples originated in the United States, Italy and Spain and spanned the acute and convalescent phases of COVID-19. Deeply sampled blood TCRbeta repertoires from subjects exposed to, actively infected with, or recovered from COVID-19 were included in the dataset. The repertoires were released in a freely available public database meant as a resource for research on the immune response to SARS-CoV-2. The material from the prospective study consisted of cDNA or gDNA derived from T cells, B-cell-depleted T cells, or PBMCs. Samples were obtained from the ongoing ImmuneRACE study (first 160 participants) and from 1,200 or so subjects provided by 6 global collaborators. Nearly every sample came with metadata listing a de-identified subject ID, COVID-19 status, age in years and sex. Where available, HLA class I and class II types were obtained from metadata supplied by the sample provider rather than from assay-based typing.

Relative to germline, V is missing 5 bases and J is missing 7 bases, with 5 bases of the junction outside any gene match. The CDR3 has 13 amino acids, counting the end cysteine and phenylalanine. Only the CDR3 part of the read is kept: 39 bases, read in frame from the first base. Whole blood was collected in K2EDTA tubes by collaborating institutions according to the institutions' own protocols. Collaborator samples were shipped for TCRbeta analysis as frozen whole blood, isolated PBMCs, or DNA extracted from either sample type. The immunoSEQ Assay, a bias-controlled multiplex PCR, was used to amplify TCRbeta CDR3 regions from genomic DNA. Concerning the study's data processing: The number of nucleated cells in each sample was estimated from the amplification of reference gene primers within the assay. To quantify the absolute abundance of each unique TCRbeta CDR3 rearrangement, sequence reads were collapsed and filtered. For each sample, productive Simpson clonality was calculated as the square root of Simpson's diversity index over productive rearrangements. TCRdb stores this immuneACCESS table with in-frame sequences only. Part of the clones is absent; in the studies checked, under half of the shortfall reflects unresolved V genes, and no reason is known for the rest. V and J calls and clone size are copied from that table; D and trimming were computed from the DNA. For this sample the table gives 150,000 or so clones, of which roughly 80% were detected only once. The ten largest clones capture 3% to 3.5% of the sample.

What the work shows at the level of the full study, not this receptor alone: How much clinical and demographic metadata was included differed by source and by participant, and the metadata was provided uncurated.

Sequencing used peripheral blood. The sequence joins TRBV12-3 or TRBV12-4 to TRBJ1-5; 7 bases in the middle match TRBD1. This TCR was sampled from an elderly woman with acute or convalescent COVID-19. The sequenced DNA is TGTGCCAGCAGTCGACAGGGATGGCAGCCCCAGCATTTT. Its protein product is CASSRQGWQPQHF.